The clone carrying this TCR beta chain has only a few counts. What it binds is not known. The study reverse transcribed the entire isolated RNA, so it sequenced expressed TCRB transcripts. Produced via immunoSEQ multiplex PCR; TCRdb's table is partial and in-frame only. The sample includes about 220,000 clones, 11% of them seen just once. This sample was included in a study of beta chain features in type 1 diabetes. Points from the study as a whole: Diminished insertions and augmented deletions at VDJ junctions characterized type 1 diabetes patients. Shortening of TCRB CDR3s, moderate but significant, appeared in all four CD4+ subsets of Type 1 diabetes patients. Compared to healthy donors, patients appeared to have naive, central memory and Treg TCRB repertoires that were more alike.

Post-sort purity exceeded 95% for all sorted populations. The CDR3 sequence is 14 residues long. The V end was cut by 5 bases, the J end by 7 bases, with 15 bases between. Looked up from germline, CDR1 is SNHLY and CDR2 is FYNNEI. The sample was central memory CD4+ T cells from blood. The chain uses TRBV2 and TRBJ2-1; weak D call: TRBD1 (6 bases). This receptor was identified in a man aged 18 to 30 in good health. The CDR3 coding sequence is TGTGCCAGCAGTCAATTGAGGCAGGGGAATGAGCAGTTCTTC. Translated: CASSQLRQGNEQFF.